Listed below are T cell receptor beta chains from one sample, sequenced in a study of shared clonotypes between healthy human individuals. This table comes from immunoSEQ multiplex PCR, and its TCRdb copy is limited to in-frame clones, with some not included. Of roughly 2.2 million clones listed, just over 90% were seen once; the top ten hold under 0.45%. Input material: naive CD4+ T cells from PBMCs. The receptors were sampled from a man between 18 and 29 years old in good health. Some clones in this sample may be carry-over from other donors' samples. Both conserved end residues are part of each CDR3. The D gene is left open where the match is weak.

. | TRBJ2-2 | TRBV6-1 | CASSPTNTGELFF | TGTGCCAGCAGTCCCACGAACACCGGGGAGCTGTTTTTT
TRBD1 | TRBJ1-5 | TRBV7-6 | CASSLKANRQGNQPQHF | TGTGCCAGCAGCTTAAAGGCTAACAGACAGGGAAATCAGCCCCAGCATTTT
. | TRBJ2-7 | TRBV5-1 | CASSLVVGQAGYEQYF | TGCGCCAGCAGCTTGGTCGTCGGGCAGGCAGGCTACGAGCAGTACTTC
. | TRBJ2-5 | TRBV5-1 | CASSQGGRIQETQYF | TGCGCCAGCAGCCAGGGAGGACGGATACAAGAGACCCAGTACTTC
TRBD1 | TRBJ2-2 | TRBV28 | CASLPGTGAGELFF | TGTGCCAGCTTACCCGGGACAGGGGCCGGGGAGCTGTTTTTT
. | TRBJ1-4 | TRBV28 | CASNSAGSTNEKLFF | TGTGCCAGCAACTCAGCTGGGTCTACTAATGAAAAACTGTTTTTT
TRBD2 | TRBJ2-1 | TRBV15 | CATTSSGSLSYNEQFF | TGTGCCACCACCTCTAGCGGGAGCCTTTCCTACAATGAGCAGTTCTTC
. | TRBJ1-1 | TRBV27 | CASGSYTEAFF | TGTGCCAGCGGATCTTACACTGAAGCTTTCTTT
. | TRBJ2-3 | TRBV7-2 | CASRTDTQYF | TGTGCCAGCAGAACAGATACGCAGTATTTT
TRBD1 | TRBJ2-1 | TRBV29-1 | CSVDRQGSGNEQFF | TGCAGCGTAGACCGACAGGGGTCAGGGAATGAGCAGTTCTTC
. | TRBJ2-3 | TRBV30 | CAWSGQGGTDTQYF | TGTGCCTGGAGCGGACAGGGAGGGACAGATACGCAGTATTTT